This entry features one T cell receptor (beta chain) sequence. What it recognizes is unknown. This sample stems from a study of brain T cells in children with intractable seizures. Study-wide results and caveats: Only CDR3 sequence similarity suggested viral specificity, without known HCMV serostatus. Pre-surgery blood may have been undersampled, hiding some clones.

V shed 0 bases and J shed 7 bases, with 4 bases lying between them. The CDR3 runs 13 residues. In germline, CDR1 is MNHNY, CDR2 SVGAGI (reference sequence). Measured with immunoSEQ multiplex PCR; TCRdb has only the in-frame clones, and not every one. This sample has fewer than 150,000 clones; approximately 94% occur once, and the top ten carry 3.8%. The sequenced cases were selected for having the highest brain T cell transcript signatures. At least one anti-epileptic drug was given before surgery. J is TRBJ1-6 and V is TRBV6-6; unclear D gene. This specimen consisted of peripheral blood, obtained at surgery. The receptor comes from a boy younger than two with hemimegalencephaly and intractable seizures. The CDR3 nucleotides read TGTGCCAGCAGTTACTCAGGGAATTCACCCCTCCACTTT. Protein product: CASSYSGNSPLHF.